The entry that follows covers one TCR beta chain sequence. Random hexamers were used to reverse transcribe an amount of roughly 0.5 to 1 ug RNA. TCRdb redid the calling of the immunoSEQ multiplex PCR reads with MiXCR, one entry per CDR3 protein. The sample records 150,000 to 250,000 distinct CDR3 sequences, nearly 95% being singletons. This specimen comes from a study of CD8 T cells in Susac syndrome. Germline CDR1 is LGHDT and CDR2 is YNNKEL (reference sequence). The CDR3 is made up of 17 amino acids. V was clipped by 0 bases and J by 2 bases; unmatched bases: 6. The sequence derives from a human donor with multiple sclerosis. Material for sequencing was CD4+ T cells from PBMCs. This chain links TRBV3-1 with TRBJ2-1; TRBD2 agrees at 8 bases. The CDR3 region is CASSQDKSGSPYNEQFF. CDR3 bases: TGTGCCAGCAGCCAAGACAAAAGCGGGAGCCCCTACAATGAGCAGTTCTTC.